These 28 T cell receptor beta chains share one sample of origin, sequenced in a study of blood T cell repertoires in COVID-19. Method: immunoSEQ multiplex PCR; TCRdb's copy keeps in-frame clones and lacks some. The sample contains around 60,000 clones, about 81% of which appear only once. Sequenced: peripheral blood. These receptors originate from an older man with acute or convalescent COVID-19.

This chain connects TRBV30 to TRBJ1-6, with D perhaps matching TRBD1 (5 bases). Trimming took 0 bases from V and 9 from J, leaving 12 bases between them. CDR1 is GTSNPN, CDR2 SVGIG, per germline (reference sequence). The CDR3 totals 14 residues. The DNA for the CDR3 is TGTGCCTGGAGTGTCCAGGGTAGTACTTCACCCCTCCACTTT. It specifies CAWSVQGSTSPLHF.

The chain links TRBV4-1 to TRBJ1-5; tentatively, D is TRBD1 (5 bases). Trimming stripped 0 bases from V and 1 base from J, with 10 bases between. CDR3 length: 16 residues. Germline lookup yields CDR1 MGHRA and CDR2 YSYEKL. The CDR3 DNA reads as TGCGCCAGCAGCCAAGACGGGGGGGGAAGCAATCAGCCCCAGCATTTT. Residues: CASSQDGGGSNQPQHF.

The CDR3 DNA reads TGCGCCAGCAGTGAGTCTCTGGGCGGGGGGAGACACAATGAGCAGTTCTTC. This sequence encodes CASSESLGGGRHNEQFF. The V gene is TRBV10-2, the J gene TRBJ2-1; 8 bases map to TRBD2. CDR1 is WSHSY and CDR2 is SAAADI in the germline V gene. V lost 0 bases and J lost 5; bases outside the gene matches: 9. This CDR3 spans 17 amino acids.

V and J are TRBV18 and TRBJ2-7; perhaps TRBD1 as D (6 bases). V shed 3 bases and J shed 1 base, with 10 bases lying between them. Germline CDR1 is KGHSH and CDR2 is LQKENI. CDR3 length: 14 amino acids. Here the CDR3 reads CASSPYRASYEQYF. Here the CDR3 DNA reads TGTGCCAGCTCACCGTACAGGGCTTCCTACGAGCAGTACTTC. The full variable domain, rest sourced from reference TRBV18 and TRBJ2-7, is NAGVMQNPRHLVRRRGQEARLRCSPMKGHSHVYWYRQLPEEGLKFMVYLQKENIIDESGMPKERFSAEFPKEGPSILRIQQVVRGDSAAYFCASSPYRASYEQYFGPGTRLTVT.

The V and J genes are TRBV5-4 and TRBJ1-1; 7 positions match TRBD1. V shed 4 bases, J shed 0 bases, and the junction held 6 bases outside the gene matches. CDR3 size: 15 residues. Germline-derived CDR1 and CDR2 are SGHNT and YYREEE (reference sequence). The CDR3 sequence is CASSTGQAMNTEAFF. The CDR3 DNA reads TGTGCCAGCAGCACTGGACAGGCCATGAACACTGAAGCTTTCTTT.

The rearrangement links TRBV5-1 to TRBJ2-2; tentative D call: TRBD2 (5 bases). Trimming stripped 1 base from V and 1 base from J, with 8 bases between. The CDR3 has 15 amino acids. The V gene's germline CDR1 is SGHRS and CDR2 YFSETQ. The chain's CDR3 is CASSLTSGNTGELFF. DNA for the CDR3: TGCGCCAGCAGCTTGACGAGCGGGAACACCGGGGAGCTGTTTTTT.

V usage is TRBV12-3 or TRBV12-4 and J usage is TRBJ1-2; TRBD1 matches at 9 bases. CDR3 length: 13 residues. V shed 7 bases, J shed 8 bases, and the junction held 8 bases outside the gene matches. The CDR3 loop reads CASTQDRGWGYTF. The CDR3 DNA is TGTGCCAGCACCCAGGACAGGGGTTGGGGCTACACCTTC.

This chain connects TRBV5-1 to TRBJ2-2; 13 bases map to TRBD2. The V and J ends lost 4 bases and 9 bases, in that order; junction bases with no gene match: 12. The germline CDR1 and CDR2 sequences are SGHRS and YFSETQ. The CDR3 is made up of 17 amino acids. DNA of the CDR3: TGCGCCAGCAGCGATACTAGCGGGGGGGCCGGTTTCCGGGAGCTGTTTTTT. Residues: CASSDTSGGAGFRELFF. Together with reference TRBV5-1 and TRBJ2-2, the CDR3 gives the full variable domain: KAGVTQTPRYLIKTRGQQVTLSCSPISGHRSVSWYQQTPGQGLQFLFEYFSETQRNKGNFPGRFSGRQFSNSRSEMNVSTLELGDSALYLCASSDTSGGAGFRELFFGEGSRLTVL.

The chain carries TRBV6-5 and TRBJ2-7, with 7 bases aligning to TRBD1. CDR1 is MNHEY, CDR2 SVGAGI, per germline. The CDR3 sequence is 15 residues long. The junction had 11 bases not matched to a gene; V was cut back by 4 bases and J by 5 bases. Written as DNA, the CDR3 is TGTGCCAGCAGTTGGCCCGGACAGGTTAAGCACGAGCAGTACTTC. Residues: CASSWPGQVKHEQYF.

This chain connects TRBV23-1 to TRBJ1-2; tentatively, D is TRBD1 (6 bases). TRBV23-1 is an ORF; its function is uncertain. V shed 6 bases and J shed 6 bases, with 17 bases lying between them. This CDR3 comprises 14 residues. The CDR3: CASRYPQGNNGYTF. In nucleotides, the CDR3 is TGCGCCAGCAGGTATCCACAGGGAAATAATGGCTACACCTTC.

V gene TRBV7-2 combines with J gene TRBJ2-5; weak D call: TRBD1 (5 bases). Trimming shortened V by 3 bases and J by 1 base, and 12 bases separated the two germline ends. CDR1 and CDR2 (germline): SGHTA, FQGNSA. This CDR3 is 15 amino acids long. The CDR3 region has the DNA TGTGCCAGCAGCTTGCAGGGATACTCCCAAGAGACCCAGTACTTC. Amino acids: CASSLQGYSQETQYF.

The chain carries TRBV6-5 and TRBJ2-7; a weak D match, TRBD2 (7 bases). Germline CDR1 and CDR2: MNHEY and SVGAGI. This CDR3 region has 13 residues. Trimming shortened V by 6 bases and J by 4 bases, and 13 bases separated the two germline ends. The CDR3 loop is CASSHREGYEQYF. The CDR3 DNA reads as TGTGCCAGCAGCCACAGGGAGGGTTACGAGCAGTACTTC.

The rearrangement uses TRBV3-1 (or the pseudogene TRBV3-2) and TRBJ1-2, with TRBD1 matching 8 bases. The CDR3 contains 12 residues. Per germline, CDR1 LGHDT and CDR2 YNNKEL (reference sequence). J gave up 8 bases and V 6 bases, and 5 bases lay outside the gene matches. The CDR3 DNA follows: TGTGCCAGCAGGGACAGGGTCGACGGCTACACCTTC. It codes for CASRDRVDGYTF.

The chain uses TRBV6-6 and TRBJ1-1; TRBD1 matches at 9 bases. This CDR3 contains 17 residues. Germline V CDR1 and CDR2: MNHNY, SVGAGI (reference sequence). Trimming at V came to 5 bases and at J to 1 base, leaving 11 bases not matched to a gene. CDR3 sequence (DNA): TGTGCCAGCAGTCCGGACAGGGGCGTCCAAGAGAACACTGAAGCTTTCTTT. This sequence encodes CASSPDRGVQENTEAFF.

The chain carries TRBV4-1 and TRBJ2-7, with 15 bases lining up with TRBD2. V lost 4 bases and J lost 2; bases outside the gene matches: 6. The length of the CDR3 is 17 residues. Germline values: CDR1 MGHRA, CDR2 YSYEKL. The CDR3 coding sequence is TGCGCCAGCAGCCCCGGACTAGCGGGGGGGCCACCCTACGAGCAGTACTTC. Its protein product is CASSPGLAGGPPYEQYF.

This chain joins TRBV7-3 and TRBJ1-6; tentative D call: TRBD1 (5 bases). The V gene's germline CDR1 is SGHTA and CDR2 FQGTGA. The CDR3 spans 15 residues. V gave up 2 bases and J gave up 10 bases, with 15 bases separating them. CDR3 amino acids: CASSLSAGRESPLHF. Here the CDR3 DNA reads TGTGCCAGCAGCTTATCAGCAGGGAGGGAATCACCCCTCCACTTT.

Written as DNA, the CDR3 is TGTGCCAGCAGTGAATCTCAGGGTGTAACCCAGTACTTC. Protein sequence: CASSESQGVTQYF. The chain employs TRBV6-1 and TRBJ2-5; the D gene is possibly TRBD1 (5 bases). V was cut by 2 bases and J by 8 bases, with 12 bases left in between. The CDR3 is 13 residues long. In germline, CDR1 is MNHNS, CDR2 SASEGT.

J is TRBJ1-1 and V is TRBV12-5; 9 nucleotides agree with TRBD1. This CDR3 spans 13 amino acids. Looked up from germline, CDR1 is LGHNT and CDR2 is FRNRAP. J was trimmed by 7 bases and V by 4 bases; bases with no gene match: 4. CDR3 sequence (DNA): TGTGCTAGTGGTTCAACAGGGGGCCTTGAAGCTTTCTTT. Encoded protein: CASGSTGGLEAFF.

DNA of the CDR3: TGTGCCAGCAGCCAGACTTTGCGGGCATCCGGGGAGCAGTACTTC. Amino acid sequence: CASSQTLRASGEQYF. The genes are TRBV7-9 and TRBJ2-7; TRBD2 might be the D (5 bases). This CDR3 contains 15 residues. Deletions cut 5 bases from V and 7 bases from J, with 21 bases between. In germline, CDR1 is SEHNR, CDR2 FQNEAQ (reference sequence).

The genes are TRBV7-9 and TRBJ2-1; 8 bases are a match to TRBD1. V dropped 4 bases and J dropped 9; count of bases not matched to a gene: 17. Per the germline V gene, CDR1 is SEHNR and CDR2 is FQNEAQ (reference sequence). This CDR3 has 17 amino acids. The CDR3 nucleotides read TGTGCCAGCAGCTCCTGGATCCCCGGGACAGGCTGGGGTGAGCAGTTCTTC. It translates to CASSSWIPGTGWGEQFF.

This clone was counted once. The CDR3 DNA follows: TGCGCCAGCAGCTTTTCGGGGGATGAAGCTTTCTTT. Its translation is CASSFSGDEAFF. V is TRBV5-1 and J is TRBJ1-1; weak D call: TRBD1 (5 bases). CDR1 is SGHRS, CDR2 YFSETQ, per germline. V lost 2 bases to trimming and J lost 7 bases, with 9 bases between them. CDR3 length: 12 residues.

The J gene is TRBJ2-1, the V gene TRBV15; the match to TRBD2 covers 11 bases. Trimming removed 4 bases from V and 7 bases from J; junction bases left unmatched: 6. CDR3 length equals 15 residues. The germline gives CDR1 LNHNV, CDR2 YYDKDF (reference sequence). The CDR3 region is CATSTRLAGQNEQFF. The CDR3 bases are TGTGCCACCAGCACCCGACTAGCGGGGCAAAATGAGCAGTTCTTC.

This clone was seen just once. This chain connects TRBV6-5 to TRBJ1-1; TRBD1 aligns across 8 bases. Per the germline V gene, CDR1 is MNHEY and CDR2 is SVGAGI. The CDR3 has 16 residues. Trimming at V came to 4 bases and at J to 1 base, leaving 8 bases not matched to a gene. CDR3 nucleotides: TGTGCCAGCAGTTCCTATGAAGGACAGGGGAACACTGAAGCTTTCTTT. The encoded protein is CASSSYEGQGNTEAFF.

The chain links TRBV10-3 to TRBJ2-7; TRBD1 matches at 8 bases. Losses at the gene ends were 4 bases for V and 3 bases for J; bases not matched to a gene: 2. This CDR3 has 13 amino acids. Germline values: CDR1 ENHRY, CDR2 SYGVKD. CDR3 residues: CAISATGVYEQYF. For the CDR3, the DNA is TGTGCCATCAGTGCGACAGGGGTCTACGAGCAGTACTTC.

The rearrangement joins TRBV5-1 to TRBJ2-6; D ambiguous. The CDR3 is 16 amino acids. The ends were cut back, 2 bases at V and 0 bases at J, with 9 bases in the middle. Germline CDR1 and CDR2: SGHRS and YFSETQ. CDR3 in DNA: TGCGCCAGCAGCTTCGGATCAGGCTCTGGGGCCAACGTCCTGACTTTC. Translated: CASSFGSGSGANVLTF. The whole variable domain, remainder taken from reference TRBV5-1 and TRBJ2-6, is KAGVTQTPRYLIKTRGQQVTLSCSPISGHRSVSWYQQTPGQGLQFLFEYFSETQRNKGNFPGRFSGRQFSNSRSEMNVSTLELGDSALYLCASSFGSGSGANVLTFGAGSRLTVL.

V is TRBV2 and J is TRBJ2-3; 9 nucleotides align to TRBD2. CDR3 length: 16 residues. The germline V gene has CDR1 SNHLY and CDR2 FYNNEI. V dropped 3 bases and J dropped 2; count of bases not matched to a gene: 6. In DNA, the CDR3 is TGTGCCAGCAGTGAGTCGGCGGGGGGGTCCACAGATACGCAGTATTTT. Residues: CASSESAGGSTDTQYF.

The V call is TRBV5-1, the J call TRBJ1-5; TRBD1 agrees at 10 bases. J lost 8 bases, V lost 4 bases, and 9 bases had no gene match. The germline gives CDR1 SGHRS, CDR2 YFSETQ. There are 15 residues in the CDR3. This chain's CDR3 is CASSPGDRGTEPQHF. The CDR3 DNA is TGCGCCAGCAGCCCAGGGGACAGGGGAACGGAGCCCCAGCATTTT.

The V and J genes are TRBV5-6 and TRBJ2-2, with D possibly being TRBD2 (5 bases). Trimming removed 0 bases at V and 7 bases at J, with 10 bases between. The CDR3 length is 14 residues. Germline assignment: CDR1 SGHDT and CDR2 YYEEEE. CDR3 in amino acids: CASSLAGVSGELFF. Written as DNA, the CDR3 is TGTGCCAGCAGCTTGGCCGGGGTGAGCGGGGAGCTGTTTTTT.